These T cell receptor beta chains were read from a single sample in a study of cytomegalovirus exposure and HLA in healthy donors. Sequencing used immunoSEQ multiplex PCR; TCRdb keeps in-frame clones, though not all of them. The repertoire holds 100,000 to 150,000 clones, with 80% as singletons. Sequencing was performed on PBMCs. The receptors come from a woman in her thirties or forties in good health and CMV-seronegative. Each CDR3 is given with its conserved first and last residue. Fields, in order: V gene, J gene, clone size, CDR3 protein. Rows may omit the clone size; those that give it use once, few, many or a size class.

V gene: TRBV5-4
J gene: TRBJ1-2
clone size: .
CDR3 protein: CASSSYRDSYGYTF

V gene: TRBV5-4
J gene: TRBJ1-3
clone size: .
CDR3 protein: CASSPTSQGALGNTIYF

V gene: TRBV4-2
J gene: TRBJ1-4
clone size: .
CDR3 protein: CASSQDLGGQGKKLFF

V gene: TRBV28
J gene: TRBJ2-2
clone size: .
CDR3 protein: CASRLGGTGELFF

V gene: TRBV6-1
J gene: TRBJ1-1
clone size: .
CDR3 protein: CASSAGTGATEAFF

V gene: TRBV2
J gene: TRBJ2-2
clone size: .
CDR3 protein: CASSSRAGGGTGELFF

V gene: TRBV19
J gene: TRBJ2-7
clone size: .
CDR3 protein: CASSIDDRAHEQYF

V gene: TRBV5-6
J gene: TRBJ1-4
clone size: .
CDR3 protein: CASSLPTGEKLFF

V gene: TRBV6-5
J gene: TRBJ2-4
clone size: .
CDR3 protein: CASSYEGNIQYF

V gene: TRBV7-9
J gene: TRBJ2-6
clone size: few
CDR3 protein: CASSPRTGVNVLTF

V gene: TRBV4-1
J gene: TRBJ2-2
clone size: .
CDR3 protein: CASSQGGSSGGSAGELFF

V gene: TRBV2
J gene: TRBJ2-1
clone size: .
CDR3 protein: CASSGHSGRGGEQFF

V gene: TRBV7-9
J gene: TRBJ1-4
clone size: .
CDR3 protein: CASSPAGVEKLFF

V gene: TRBV5-4
J gene: TRBJ1-6
clone size: .
CDR3 protein: CASSPTGYQDSPLHF

V gene: TRBV15
J gene: TRBJ1-1
clone size: few
CDR3 protein: CATSRERLGTEAFF

V gene: TRBV7-9
J gene: TRBJ2-2
clone size: .
CDR3 protein: CASSPRSQGSGELFF

V gene: TRBV2
J gene: TRBJ1-1
clone size: .
CDR3 protein: CASLQGQTEAFF

V gene: TRBV9
J gene: TRBJ1-6
clone size: .
CDR3 protein: CASSAGTGGSPLHF

V gene: TRBV10-3
J gene: TRBJ2-7
clone size: .
CDR3 protein: CAISDGPRFGSYEQYF

V gene: TRBV5-1
J gene: TRBJ2-5
clone size: .
CDR3 protein: CASSRGLADQETQYF

V gene: TRBV5-6
J gene: TRBJ2-7
clone size: .
CDR3 protein: CARSSGGTSISYEQYF

V gene: TRBV5-1
J gene: TRBJ2-3
clone size: .
CDR3 protein: CASSLAGGGRTDTQYF

V gene: TRBV6-1
J gene: TRBJ2-5
clone size: .
CDR3 protein: CASSASGGETQYF

V gene: TRBV29-1
J gene: TRBJ2-1
clone size: .
CDR3 protein: CSANLAGVGEQFF

V gene: TRBV6-6
J gene: TRBJ2-7
clone size: .
CDR3 protein: CASSREGYEQYF

V gene: TRBV5-1
J gene: TRBJ1-1
clone size: .
CDR3 protein: CASSKGTGQNTEAFF

V gene: TRBV29-1
J gene: TRBJ1-5
clone size: .
CDR3 protein: CSALQGSNQPQHF

V gene: TRBV5-1
J gene: TRBJ2-2
clone size: .
CDR3 protein: CASSVDRGDTGELFF

V gene: TRBV18
J gene: TRBJ1-2
clone size: .
CDR3 protein: CASSSGQGDGYTF

V gene: TRBV6-1
J gene: TRBJ2-7
clone size: .
CDR3 protein: CASSEQPSSYEQYF

V gene: TRBV2
J gene: TRBJ1-5
clone size: .
CDR3 protein: CASSGNGGRQPQHF

V gene: TRBV7-2
J gene: TRBJ1-1
clone size: .
CDR3 protein: CASSPDRGNTEAFF

V gene: TRBV19
J gene: TRBJ2-1
clone size: .
CDR3 protein: CASQGRTYNEQFF

V gene: TRBV19
J gene: TRBJ1-1
clone size: .
CDR3 protein: CASRLTGSGTEAFF

V gene: TRBV18
J gene: TRBJ2-5
clone size: few
CDR3 protein: CASSPSAGVSQETQYF

V gene: TRBV7-2
J gene: TRBJ1-5
clone size: .
CDR3 protein: CASSLGGRGGNQPQHF

V gene: TRBV7-9
J gene: TRBJ2-2
clone size: .
CDR3 protein: CASSRLGTNTGELFF

V gene: TRBV9
J gene: TRBJ2-3
clone size: few
CDR3 protein: CASTAGGSLSTDTQYF

V gene: TRBV5-1
J gene: TRBJ2-1
clone size: .
CDR3 protein: CASSLVGTSGYNEQFF

V gene: TRBV14
J gene: TRBJ2-2
clone size: few
CDR3 protein: CASSQDLGALGTGELFF